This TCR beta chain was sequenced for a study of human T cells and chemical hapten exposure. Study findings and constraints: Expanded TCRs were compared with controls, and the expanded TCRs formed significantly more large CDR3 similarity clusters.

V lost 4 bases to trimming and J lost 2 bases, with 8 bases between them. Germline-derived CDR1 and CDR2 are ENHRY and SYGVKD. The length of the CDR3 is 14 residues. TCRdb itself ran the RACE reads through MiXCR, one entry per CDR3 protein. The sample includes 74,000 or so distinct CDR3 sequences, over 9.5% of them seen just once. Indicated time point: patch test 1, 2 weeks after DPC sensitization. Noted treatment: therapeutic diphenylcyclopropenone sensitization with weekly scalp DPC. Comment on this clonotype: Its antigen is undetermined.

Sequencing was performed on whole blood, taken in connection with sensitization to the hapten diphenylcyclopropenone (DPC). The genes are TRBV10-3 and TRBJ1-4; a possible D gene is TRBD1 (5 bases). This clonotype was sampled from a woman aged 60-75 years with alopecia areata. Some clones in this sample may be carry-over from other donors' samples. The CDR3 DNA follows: TGTGCCATCAGTGTGGGGGGTACTAATGAAAAACTGTTTTTT. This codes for CAISVGGTNEKLFF.